The present TCR beta chain was sequenced within a study of a mutant IDH1 vaccine in newly diagnosed glioma. Background on the study: Treated patients had a mean age of approximately 40 years and a 62.5% male, roughly 40% female split. Every participant had undergone radiotherapy, temozolomide, or both before, and most underwent both.

Time point indicated: week 11, during vaccination. Vaccination comprised doses that each held 300 ug of mutant IDH1 20-mer peptide, plus topical imiquimod. The data were produced by immunoSEQ multiplex PCR, yet TCRdb's version contains in-frame clones alone and is incomplete. The sample has about 61,000 clones; about 80% are singletons. About this clone: Its antigen is unknown.

Sequencing was performed on PBMCs, taken from a glioma patient whose treatment included an IDH1 peptide vaccine. The TCR sequence derives from a man aged 50 to 59 with glioma.

CDR3 sequence reads: CASSLDLQGWFF. In DNA, the CDR3 is TGTGCCAGCAGCTTGGACTTACAGGGTTGGTTTTTT. The chain combines TRBV5-4 with TRBJ1-4; D perhaps matches TRBD1 (6 bases). The V end lost 0 bases, the J end lost 16 bases, and 13 bases lay between the germline ends. The CDR3 has 12 residues. The germline gives CDR1 SGHNT, CDR2 YYREEE (reference sequence).